These 21 T cell receptor beta chains were sequenced from one sample in a study of Ad26.COV2.S vaccination and SARS-CoV-2 variants. The sample's treatment: approximately 18 received Ad26.COV2.S at low or high dose, single or two shots; 5 received placebo; per-sample allocation not given. At day 63 after the first vaccine or placebo injection, samples were drawn. The table came from immunoSEQ multiplex PCR; TCRdb's copy has only in-frame clones and leaves some out. Of around 300,000 clones in the sample, 88% were seen once. The sample in question was peripheral blood, obtained in a trial of Ad26.COV2.S vaccine versus placebo. The receptors come from a person between 18 and 60 years old who received the Ad26.COV2.S COVID-19 vaccine or a placebo.

In regard to this clone: Other DNA sequences in this specimen translate into the identical CDR3. The CDR3 loop is CASSQEAQGYTEAFF. The DNA of the CDR3 is TGTGCCAGCAGCCAAGAGGCCCAGGGGTACACTGAAGCTTTCTTT. The V gene is TRBV4-2, the J gene TRBJ1-1; possibly TRBD1 for D (6 bases). The CDR3 is 15 amino acids. The V and J ends lost 0 bases and 3 bases respectively, with 11 bases between them. CDR1 and CDR2 from the germline V gene are LGHNA and YNFKEQ.

This chain connects TRBV3-1 (or the pseudogene TRBV3-2) to TRBJ2-3; D uncertain. The CDR3 runs to 14 residues. The germline V and J ends were trimmed by 3 bases and 2 bases, with 9 bases remaining between them. CDR1 is LGHDT and CDR2 is YNNKEL in the germline V gene (reference sequence). DNA of the CDR3: TGTGCCAGCAGCCAGGAACTACCCACAGATACGCAGTATTTT. This codes for CASSQELPTDTQYF.

The chain joins TRBV7-2 to TRBJ2-3; possible D gene TRBD1, 5 bases. Germline CDR1 reads SGHTA; CDR2 reads FQGNSA. The V and J ends lost 5 bases and 4 bases respectively, with 10 bases between them. The length of the CDR3 is 13 residues. The CDR3 sequence: CASSLQGADTQYF. The CDR3 DNA reads as TGTGCCAGCAGCCTCCAGGGCGCAGATACGCAGTATTTT. Supplemented by reference TRBV7-2 and TRBJ2-3, the full variable domain reads GAGVSQSPSNKVTEKGKDVELRCDPISGHTALYWYRQSLGQGLEFLIYFQGNSAPDKSGLPSDRFSAERTGGSVSTLTIQRTQQEDSAVYLCASSLQGADTQYFGPGTRLTVL.

This sequence joins TRBV7-9 and TRBJ1-1; a weak D match, TRBD1 (5 bases). This CDR3 comprises 12 residues. V was pared by 6 bases and J by 3 bases, with 8 bases between. CDR1 SEHNR and CDR2 FQNEAQ come from the germline V gene (reference sequence). The CDR3 coding sequence is TGTGCCAGCAGGGGAGGGGACACTGAAGCTTTCTTT. Translated, it gives CASRGGDTEAFF. The complete variable domain, with remaining parts taken from reference TRBV7-9 and TRBJ1-1, reads DTGVSQNPRHKITKRGQNVTFRCDPISEHNRLYWYRQTLGQGPEFLTYFQNEAQLEKSRLLSDRFSAERPKGSFSTLEIQRTEQGDSAMYLCASRGGDTEAFFGQGTRLTVV.

J is TRBJ1-4 and V is TRBV14; D might be TRBD1 (5 bases). V shed 3 bases and J shed 6 bases, with 11 bases lying between them. Germline CDR1 reads SGHDN; CDR2 reads FVKESK. The length of the CDR3 is 14 residues. Here the CDR3 reads CASSHGGGYEKLFF. CDR3 coding DNA: TGTGCCAGCAGCCACGGGGGAGGGTATGAAAAACTGTTTTTT.

The chain joins TRBV6-5 to TRBJ1-4; D is ambiguous. V was trimmed by 4 bases and J by 0 bases, leaving 12 bases between them. CDR1 is MNHEY and CDR2 is SVGAGI in the germline V gene. The CDR3 has 16 residues. CDR3 coding DNA: TGTGCCAGCAGTTGGAACCTTTATACAACTAATGAAAAACTGTTTTTT. Translated: CASSWNLYTTNEKLFF.

The chain combines TRBV30 with TRBJ1-1; 8 nucleotides line up with TRBD1. Per the germline V gene, CDR1 is GTSNPN and CDR2 is SVGIG (reference sequence). Losses at the gene ends were 4 bases for V and 1 base for J; bases not matched to a gene: 11. The CDR3 is made up of 16 amino acids. CDR3 amino acids: CAWKGGQGFWNTEAFF. The CDR3 bases are TGTGCCTGGAAAGGAGGACAGGGTTTTTGGAACACTGAAGCTTTCTTT.

As regards this clone: The same CDR3 can be traced to other DNA sequences in this sample. The chain uses TRBV3-1 (or the pseudogene TRBV3-2) and TRBJ1-5, with no clear D. Germline lookup yields CDR1 LGHDT and CDR2 YNNKEL (reference sequence). The CDR3 is 13 residues long. The V end was cut by 3 bases, the J end by 4 bases, with 7 bases between. The DNA for the CDR3 is TGTGCCAGCAGCCAGCAGCTGAATCAGCCCCAGCATTTT. Protein sequence: CASSQQLNQPQHF.

The chain joins TRBV18 to TRBJ2-3, with TRBD1 identical over 11 bases. The CDR3 is 16 amino acids. Looked up from germline, CDR1 is KGHSH and CDR2 is LQKENI. The trim removed 3 bases at V and 4 bases at J, leaving 6 bases unmatched. DNA for the CDR3: TGTGCCAGCTCACCTGCGGACAGGGGGCTGGCAGATACGCAGTATTTT. This translates into CASSPADRGLADTQYF.

V gene TRBV28 combines with J gene TRBJ1-4, with D unclear. Germline V gives CDR1 MDHEN, CDR2 SYDVKM. The ends were cut back, 5 bases at V and 4 bases at J, with 20 bases in the middle. The CDR3 runs 17 residues. CDR3 bases: TGTGCCAGCAGTCCCCACGGCTACGGTGGACTTAATGAAAAACTGTTTTTT. It codes for CASSPHGYGGLNEKLFF. The full variable domain, with the rest looked up from reference TRBV28 and TRBJ1-4, is DVKVTQSSRYLVKRTGEKVFLECVQDMDHENMFWYRQDPGLGLRLIYFSYDVKMKEKGDIPEGYSVSREKKERFSLILESASTNQTSMYLCASSPHGYGGLNEKLFFGSGTQLSVL.

The V gene is TRBV7-2, the J gene TRBJ1-2; 9 positions match TRBD1. V was pared by 6 bases and J by 7 bases, with 9 bases of the junction left unmatched. CDR1 SGHTA and CDR2 FQGNSA come from the germline V gene. This CDR3 is built from 14 residues. The CDR3 loop is CASSTGTGFAGYTF. The CDR3 DNA reads TGTGCCAGCAGTACCGGGACAGGGTTCGCTGGCTACACCTTC.

The chain joins TRBV4-3 to TRBJ1-2, with a weak D call TRBD1 (6 bases). Per germline, CDR1 LGHNA and CDR2 YSLEER. The CDR3 loop spans 15 amino acids. Trimming cost V 4 bases and J 0 bases, with 12 bases left between them. The CDR3 DNA follows: TGCGCCAGCAGCCCGGACAGTAAAGCTAACTATGGCTACACCTTC. Translating it yields CASSPDSKANYGYTF.

The rearrangement links TRBV7-3 to TRBJ2-7; maybe TRBD2 (5 bases). Germline V gene data show CDR1 as SGHTA and CDR2 as FQGTGA. This CDR3 has 15 amino acids. The V and J ends lost 0 bases and 5 bases respectively, with 14 bases between them. CDR3 sequence (DNA): TGTGCCAGCAGCTTAACCGGGCGGGTGGCAAACGAGCAGTACTTC. Translated: CASSLTGRVANEQYF. Combining the CDR3 with reference TRBV7-3 and TRBJ2-7 gives the whole variable domain GAGVSQTPSNKVTEKGKYVELRCDPISGHTALYWYRQSLGQGPEFLIYFQGTGAADDSGLPNDRFFAVRPEGSVSTLKIQRTERGDSAVYLCASSLTGRVANEQYFGPGTRLTVT.

The chain is built from TRBV6-5 and TRBJ2-7, with no clear D. Germline V gene lookup returns CDR1 MNHEY and CDR2 SVGAGI. This CDR3 is built from 13 residues. The V end lost 6 bases, the J end lost 6 bases, and 15 bases lay between the germline ends. CDR3 region: CASRYPGKPEQYF. CDR3 coding DNA: TGTGCCAGCAGATACCCGGGCAAGCCCGAGCAGTACTTC.

The V and J genes are TRBV5-8 and TRBJ1-5, with 8 bases lining up with TRBD1. This CDR3 comprises 15 residues. The V gene's germline CDR1 is SGHTS and CDR2 YDEGEE. V shed 3 bases and J 5 bases; nucleotides not matched to a gene: 7. The DNA for the CDR3 is TGTGCCAGCAGCTATGGGACAGGTGGGGATCAGCCCCAGCATTTT. Translation gives CASSYGTGGDQPQHF.

The CDR3 here is CASSYFRGGSNEQFF. Written as DNA, the CDR3 is TGCGCCAGCAGCTACTTCAGGGGCGGGAGCAATGAGCAGTTCTTC. V usage is TRBV5-1 and J usage is TRBJ2-1; D is possibly TRBD2 (7 bases). The CDR3 extends over 15 amino acids. CDR1 SGHRS and CDR2 YFSETQ come from the germline V gene. Trimming removed 3 bases at V and 6 bases at J, with 16 bases between.

The chain recombines TRBV12-3 or TRBV12-4 with TRBJ2-7, with 12 bases fitting TRBD2. The CDR3 contains 13 residues. Germline trimming cut 10 bases from V and 1 base from J; bases unmatched to any gene: 2. Written as DNA, the CDR3 is TGTGCCACGGGACTAGCGGGTTCCTACGAGCAGTACTTC. Translation gives CATGLAGSYEQYF.

This chain connects TRBV30 to TRBJ2-7; possible D gene TRBD1, 6 bases. V was shortened by 5 bases and J by 9 bases, with 23 bases between the two germline ends. The length of the CDR3 is 14 residues. Germline CDR1 reads GTSNPN; CDR2 reads SVGIG (reference sequence). The chain's CDR3 is CAWGGGHPTIVQYF. The CDR3 coding sequence is TGTGCCTGGGGTGGGGGACACCCCACTATTGTGCAGTACTTC. The full variable domain, in which reference TRBV30 and TRBJ2-7 provide the parts outside the CDR3, is SQTIHQWPATLVQPVGSPLSLECTVEGTSNPNLYWYRQAAGRGLQLLFYSVGIGQISSEVPQNLSASRPQDRQFILSSKKLLLSDSGFYLCAWGGGHPTIVQYFGPGTRLTVT.

The gene calls are TRBV9 and TRBJ2-1; weak D call: TRBD1 (6 bases). Germline-derived CDR1 and CDR2 are SGDLS and YYNGEE. Deletions cut 4 bases from V and 4 bases from J, with 21 bases between. The CDR3 spans 17 residues. CDR3 region: CASSPTWGRTSYNEQFF. The DNA for the CDR3 is TGTGCCAGCAGCCCCACCTGGGGGCGTACCTCATACAATGAGCAGTTCTTC.

J is TRBJ2-3 and V is TRBV11-2; no clear D. Deletions cut 5 bases from V and 8 bases from J, with 17 bases between. Germline V CDR1 and CDR2: SGHAT, FQNNGV. The CDR3 is 14 amino acids. CDR3 sequence: CASSEASELGTQYF. In DNA, the CDR3 is TGTGCCAGCAGCGAAGCGTCGGAGCTTGGTACGCAGTATTTT.

The rearrangement links TRBV6-6 to TRBJ1-5, with D tentatively TRBD1 (6 bases). Trimming shortened V by 2 bases and J by 4 bases, and 9 bases separated the two germline ends. Germline-derived CDR1 and CDR2 are MNHNY and SVGAGI (reference sequence). This CDR3 spans 14 amino acids. This chain's CDR3 is CASSYTQGNQPQHF. In nucleotides, the CDR3 is TGTGCCAGCAGTTACACTCAGGGGAATCAGCCCCAGCATTTT.